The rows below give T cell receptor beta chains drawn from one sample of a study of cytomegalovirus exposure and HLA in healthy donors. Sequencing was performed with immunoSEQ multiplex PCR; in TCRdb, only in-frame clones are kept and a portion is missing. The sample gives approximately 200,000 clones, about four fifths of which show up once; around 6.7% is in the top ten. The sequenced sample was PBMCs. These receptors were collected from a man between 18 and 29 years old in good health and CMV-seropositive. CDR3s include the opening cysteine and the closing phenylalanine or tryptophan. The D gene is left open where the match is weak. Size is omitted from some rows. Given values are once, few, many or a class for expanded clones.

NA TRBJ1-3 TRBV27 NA CASSLRGSGNTIYF TGTGCCAGCAGTTTAAGGGGATCGGGAAACACCATATATTTT
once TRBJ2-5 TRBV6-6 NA CASSPTRETQYF TGTGCCAGCAGTCCGACTAGGGAGACCCAGTACTTC
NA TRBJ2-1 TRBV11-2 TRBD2 CASSWSTSGSFYEQFF TGTGCCAGCAGCTGGTCCACTAGCGGGAGTTTCTATGAGCAGTTCTTC
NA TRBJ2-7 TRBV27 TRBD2 CASSLSLAGAYEQYF TGTGCCAGCAGTTTATCTCTGGCGGGGGCCTACGAGCAGTACTTC
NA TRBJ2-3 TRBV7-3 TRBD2 CASSLSGIVTDTQYF TGTGCCAGCAGCCTTAGCGGGATCGTCACAGATACGCAGTATTTT
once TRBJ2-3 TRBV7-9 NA CASSSPSNGGMEDTQYF TGTGCCAGCAGCTCTCCCTCCAATGGGGGGATGGAGGATACGCAGTATTTT
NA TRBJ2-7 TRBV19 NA CASSLPGQIYEQYF TGTGCCAGTAGTCTCCCAGGGCAGATCTACGAGCAGTACTTC
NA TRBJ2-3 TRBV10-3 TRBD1 CAISEKTGHITDTQYF TGTGCCATCAGTGAAAAGACAGGGCATATCACAGATACGCAGTATTTT
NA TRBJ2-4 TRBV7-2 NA CASSLAGMGGNIQYF TGTGCCAGCAGCTTAGCCGGGATGGGCGGGAACATTCAGTACTTC
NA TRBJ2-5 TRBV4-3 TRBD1 CASSQDWGQQETQYF TGCGCCAGCAGCCAAGACTGGGGACAGCAAGAGACCCAGTACTTC
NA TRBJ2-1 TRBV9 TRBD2 CASSESGRSSYNEQFF TGTGCCAGCAGCGAAAGCGGGAGGAGCTCCTACAATGAGCAGTTCTTC
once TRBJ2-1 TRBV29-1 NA CSVVWTLEQFF TGCAGCGTCGTGTGGACTCTCGAGCAGTTCTTC
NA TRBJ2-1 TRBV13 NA CASSTGLRNEQFF TGTGCCAGCAGCACGGGACTCCGGAATGAGCAGTTCTTC
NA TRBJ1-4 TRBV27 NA CASSYEPTNEKLFF TGTGCCAGCAGTTACGAGCCAACTAATGAAAAACTGTTTTTT